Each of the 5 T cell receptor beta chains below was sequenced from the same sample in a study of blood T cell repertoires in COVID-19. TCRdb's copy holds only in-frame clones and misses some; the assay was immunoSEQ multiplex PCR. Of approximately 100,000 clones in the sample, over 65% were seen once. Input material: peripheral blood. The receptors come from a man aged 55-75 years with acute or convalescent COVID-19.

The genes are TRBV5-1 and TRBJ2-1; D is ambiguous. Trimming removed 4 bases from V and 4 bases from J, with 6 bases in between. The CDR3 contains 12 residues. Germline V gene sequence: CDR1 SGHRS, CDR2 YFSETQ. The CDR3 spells CASSRGYNEQFF. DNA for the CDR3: TGCGCCAGCAGCCGCGGATACAATGAGCAGTTCTTC.

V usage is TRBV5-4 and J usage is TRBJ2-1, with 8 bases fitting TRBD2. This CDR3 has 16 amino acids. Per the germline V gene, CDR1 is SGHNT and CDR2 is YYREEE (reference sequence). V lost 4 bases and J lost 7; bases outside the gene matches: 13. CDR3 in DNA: TGTGCCAGCAGCCGTCTTGCAGCGGGAGATGTGAATGAGCAGTTCTTC. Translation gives CASSRLAAGDVNEQFF.

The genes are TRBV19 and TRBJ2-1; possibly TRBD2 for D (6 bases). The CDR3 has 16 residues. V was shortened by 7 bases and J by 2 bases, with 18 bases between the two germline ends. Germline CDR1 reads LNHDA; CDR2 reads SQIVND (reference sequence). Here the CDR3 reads CASKFGGGGAYNEQFF. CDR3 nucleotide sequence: TGTGCCAGTAAGTTCGGGGGTGGCGGCGCCTACAATGAGCAGTTCTTC.

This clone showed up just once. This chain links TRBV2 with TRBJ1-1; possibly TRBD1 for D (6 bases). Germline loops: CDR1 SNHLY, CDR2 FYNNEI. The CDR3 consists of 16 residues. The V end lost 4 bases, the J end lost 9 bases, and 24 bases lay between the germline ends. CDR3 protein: CASSVTPPTQGRKAFF. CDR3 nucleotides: TGTGCCAGCAGTGTAACCCCCCCCACTCAGGGGCGGAAAGCTTTCTTT.

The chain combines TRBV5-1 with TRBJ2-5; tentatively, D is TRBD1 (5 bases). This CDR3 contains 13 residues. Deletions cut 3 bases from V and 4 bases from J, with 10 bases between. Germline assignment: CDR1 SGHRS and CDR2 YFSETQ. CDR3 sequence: CASSWRQSETQYF. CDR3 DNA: TGCGCCAGCAGCTGGAGACAGTCAGAGACCCAGTACTTC.